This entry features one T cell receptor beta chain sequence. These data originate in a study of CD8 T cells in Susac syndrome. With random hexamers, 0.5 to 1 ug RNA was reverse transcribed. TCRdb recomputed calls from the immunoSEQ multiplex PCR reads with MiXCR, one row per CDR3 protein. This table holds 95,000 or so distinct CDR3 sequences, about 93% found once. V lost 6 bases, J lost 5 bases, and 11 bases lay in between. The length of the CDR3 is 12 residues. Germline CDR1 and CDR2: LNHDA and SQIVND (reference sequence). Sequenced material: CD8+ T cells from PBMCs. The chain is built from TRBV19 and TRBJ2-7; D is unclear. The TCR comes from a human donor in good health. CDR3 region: CASRGWMDEQYF. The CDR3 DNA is TGTGCCAGTAGGGGTTGGATGGACGAGCAGTACTTC.